This TCR beta chain was recovered during a study of blood T cell repertoires in COVID-19. Study background: Samples taken during acute and convalescent COVID-19 were collected in the United States, Italy and Spain. T cells, B-cell-depleted T cells, or PBMCs supplied cDNA or gDNA.

In the study's own analysis: Scientists estimated how many nucleated cells there were by amplifying reference gene primers. Sequencing was performed with immunoSEQ multiplex PCR; in TCRdb, only in-frame clones are kept and a portion is missing. Clone size and the V and J calls come from that table; the DNA yielded D and trimming. The sample has 95,000 or so clones; about four fifths are singletons. The V gene end was trimmed by 5 bases and the J gene end by 7 bases; junction bases not matched to a gene: 6. CDR1 and CDR2 (germline): SQVTM, ANQGSEA. This CDR3 comprises 12 residues. The chain uses TRBV29-1 and TRBJ1-2; 8 nucleotides agree with TRBD1. The receptor was derived from a woman of 80 years or more with active or convalescent COVID-19. Sequences were obtained from peripheral blood. CDR3 protein: CSVFRTGSGYTF. CDR3 in DNA: TGCAGCGTTTTTCGGACAGGGAGTGGCTACACCTTC.